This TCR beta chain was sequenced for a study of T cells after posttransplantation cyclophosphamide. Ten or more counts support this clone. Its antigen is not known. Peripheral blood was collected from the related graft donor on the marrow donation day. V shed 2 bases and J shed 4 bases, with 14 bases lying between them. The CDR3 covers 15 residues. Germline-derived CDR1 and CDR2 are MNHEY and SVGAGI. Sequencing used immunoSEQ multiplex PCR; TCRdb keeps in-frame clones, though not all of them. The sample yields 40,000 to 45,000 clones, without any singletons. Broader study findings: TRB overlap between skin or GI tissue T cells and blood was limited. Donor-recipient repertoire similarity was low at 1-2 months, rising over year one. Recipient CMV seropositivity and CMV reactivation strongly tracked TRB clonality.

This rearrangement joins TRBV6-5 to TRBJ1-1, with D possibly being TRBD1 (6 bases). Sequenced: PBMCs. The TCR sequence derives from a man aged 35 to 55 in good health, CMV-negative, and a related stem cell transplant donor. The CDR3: CASSYNGQLLTEAFF. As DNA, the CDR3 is TGTGCCAGCAGTTACAATGGACAGCTACTCACTGAAGCTTTCTTT.